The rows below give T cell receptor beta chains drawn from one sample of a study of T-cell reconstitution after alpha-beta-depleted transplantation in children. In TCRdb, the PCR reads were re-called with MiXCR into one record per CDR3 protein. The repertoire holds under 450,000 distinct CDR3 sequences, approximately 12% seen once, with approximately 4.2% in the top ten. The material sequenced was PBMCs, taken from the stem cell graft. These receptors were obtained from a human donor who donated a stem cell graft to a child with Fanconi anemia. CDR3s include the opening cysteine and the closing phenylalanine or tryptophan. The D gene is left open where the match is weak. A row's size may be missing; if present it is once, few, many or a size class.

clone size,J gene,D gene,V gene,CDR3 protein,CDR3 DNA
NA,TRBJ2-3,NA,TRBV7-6,CASSPASGRADTQYF,TGTGCCAGCAGCCCGGCTTCGGGGAGAGCAGATACGCAGTATTTT
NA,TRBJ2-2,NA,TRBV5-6,CASSLPLGGSNTGELFF,TGTGCCAGCAGTTTGCCCCTCGGGGGTTCGAACACCGGGGAGCTGTTTTTT
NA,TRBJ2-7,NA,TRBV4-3,CASSQGLDYEQYF,TGCGCCAGCAGCCAGGGGCTAGATTACGAGCAGTACTTC
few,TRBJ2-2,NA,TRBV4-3,CASSQGGLYTGELFF,TGCGCCAGCAGCCAAGGGGGACTTTACACCGGGGAGCTGTTTTTT
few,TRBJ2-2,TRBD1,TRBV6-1,CASRGGANAGELFF,TGTGCCAGCAGAGGGGGCGCGAATGCCGGGGAGCTGTTTTTT
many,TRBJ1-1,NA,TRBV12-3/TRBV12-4,CASSLGGGPTEAFF,TGTGCCAGCAGTTTAGGTGGGGGCCCCACTGAAGCTTTCTTT
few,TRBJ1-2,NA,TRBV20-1,CSARTEPYGYTF,TGCAGTGCTAGGACGGAACCCTATGGCTACACCTTC
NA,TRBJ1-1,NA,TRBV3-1,CASSDRRGSGTEAFF,TGTGCCAGCAGCGATAGACGCGGAAGCGGTACTGAAGCTTTCTTT
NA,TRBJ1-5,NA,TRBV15,CATSRDRGVAQPQHF,TGTGCCACCAGCAGAGATAGAGGGGTCGCTCAGCCCCAGCATTTT
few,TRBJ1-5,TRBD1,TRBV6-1,CASSVETGGGQPQHF,TGTGCCAGCAGTGTCGAGACAGGGGGCGGCCAGCCCCAGCATTTT
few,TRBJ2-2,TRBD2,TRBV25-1,CASSALAGGNTGELFF,TGTGCCAGCAGTGCATTAGCGGGGGGGAACACCGGGGAGCTGTTTTTT
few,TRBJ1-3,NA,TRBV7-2,CASSLAPGVSGNTIYF,TGTGCCAGCAGCTTAGCGCCTGGGGTCTCTGGAAACACCATATATTTT
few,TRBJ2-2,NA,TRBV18,CASRSPSNTGELFF,TGTGCCAGCCGCTCGCCCTCGAACACCGGGGAGCTGTTTTTT
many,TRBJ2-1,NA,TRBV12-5,CASGLTKAEQFF,TGTGCTAGTGGTTTGACTAAGGCTGAGCAGTTCTTC
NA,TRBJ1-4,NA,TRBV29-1,CSGGVGTGNEKLFF,TGCAGCGGAGGGGTTGGCACAGGGAACGAAAAACTGTTTTTT
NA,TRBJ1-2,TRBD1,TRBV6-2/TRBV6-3,CASSITQGELGYGYTF,TGTGCCAGCAGTATAACGCAGGGGGAGCTCGGCTATGGCTACACCTTC
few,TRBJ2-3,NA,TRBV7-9,CASSPPPGGAETDTQYF,TGTGCCAGCAGCCCCCCGCCAGGGGGGGCAGAAACAGATACGCAGTATTTT
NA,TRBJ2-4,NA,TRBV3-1,CASSRSGIPGHRTGNIQYF,TGTGCCAGCAGCCGTTCCGGAATACCGGGACACAGAACGGGAAACATTCAGTACTTC
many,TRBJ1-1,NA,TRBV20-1,CSAKQGDTEAFF,TGCAGTGCGAAACAGGGAGATACTGAAGCTTTCTTT
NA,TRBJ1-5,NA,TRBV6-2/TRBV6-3,CATAGRWLFKHF,TGTGCCACAGCCGGGCGGTGGCTCTTTAAGCATTTT
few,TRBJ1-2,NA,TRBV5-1,CASSTEANYGYTF,TGCGCCAGCAGCACAGAAGCTAACTATGGCTACACCTTC
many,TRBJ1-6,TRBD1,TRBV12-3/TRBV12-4,CASLDRANSPLHF,TGTGCCAGCTTGGACAGGGCCAATTCACCCCTCCACTTT
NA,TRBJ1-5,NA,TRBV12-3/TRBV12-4,CATTRGGTSNQPQHF,TGTGCCACCACCCGGGGGGGTACAAGCAATCAGCCCCAGCATTTT
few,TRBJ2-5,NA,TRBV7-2,CASSLSRVGETQYF,TGTGCCAGCAGTCTTAGTAGGGTCGGAGAGACCCAGTACTTC
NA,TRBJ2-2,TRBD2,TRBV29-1,CSVGLGGVPGELFF,TGCAGCGTGGGACTAGGCGGGGTGCCCGGGGAGCTGTTTTTT
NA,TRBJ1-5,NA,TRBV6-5,CASSHRKGQSNQPQHF,TGTGCCAGCAGTCACAGGAAAGGACAGTCGAATCAGCCCCAGCATTTT
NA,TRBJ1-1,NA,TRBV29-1,CSVEDPGIEAFF,TGCAGCGTTGAGGACCCAGGAATTGAAGCTTTCTTT
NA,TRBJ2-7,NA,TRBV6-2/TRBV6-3,CASNVRHGLPLSYEQYF,TGTGCCAGCAACGTACGTCATGGACTACCTCTTTCCTACGAGCAGTACTTC
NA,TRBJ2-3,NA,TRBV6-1,CASTDGRSTDTQYF,TGTGCCAGCACCGACGGACGGAGCACAGATACGCAGTATTTT
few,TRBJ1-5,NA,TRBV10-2,CAAGGVQPQHF,TGCGCCGCAGGAGGGGTACAGCCCCAGCATTTT
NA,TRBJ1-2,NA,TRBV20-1,CSAYDSPRYTF,TGCAGTGCTTACGATTCGCCCCGTTACACCTTC
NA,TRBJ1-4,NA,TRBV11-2,CASSLEFSNEKLFF,TGTGCCAGCAGCTTAGAGTTCTCTAATGAAAAACTGTTTTTT
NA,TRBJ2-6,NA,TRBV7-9,CASSSSTEQRGANVLTF,TGTGCCAGCAGCTCCTCGACGGAACAGCGCGGGGCCAACGTCCTGACTTTC
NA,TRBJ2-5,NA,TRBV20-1,CSAYPSTVGETQYF,TGCAGTGCTTACCCCTCTACGGTGGGAGAGACCCAGTACTTC
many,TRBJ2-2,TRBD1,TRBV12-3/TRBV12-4,CASSLDGTGNTGELFF,TGTGCCAGCAGTTTAGACGGGACAGGGAACACCGGGGAGCTGTTTTTT
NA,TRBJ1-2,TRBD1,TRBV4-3,CASSRDRGPYNGYTF,TGCGCCAGCAGCCGGGACAGGGGACCTTATAATGGCTACACCTTC
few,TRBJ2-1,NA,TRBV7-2,CASTQGGSSYNEQFF,TGTGCCAGCACCCAGGGGGGGAGCTCCTACAATGAGCAGTTCTTC
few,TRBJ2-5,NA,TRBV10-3,CAISRRDQETQYF,TGTGCCATCAGCCGTCGCGACCAAGAGACCCAGTACTTC
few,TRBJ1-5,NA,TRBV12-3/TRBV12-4,CASSGWGDNQPQHF,TGTGCCAGCAGTGGGTGGGGTGACAATCAGCCCCAGCATTTT
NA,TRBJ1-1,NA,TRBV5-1,CASSSLGGNEAFF,TGCGCCAGCAGCTCCCTGGGGGGGAATGAAGCTTTCTTT
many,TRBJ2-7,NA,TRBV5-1,CASSLEVQGPYEQYF,TGCGCCAGCAGCTTGGAAGTACAGGGACCTTACGAGCAGTACTTC
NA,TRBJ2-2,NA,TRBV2,CASKEGLTGELFF,TGTGCCAGTAAGGAGGGGTTAACCGGGGAGCTGTTTTTT
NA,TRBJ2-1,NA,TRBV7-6,CASGGLEGYNEQFF,TGTGCCAGCGGGGGTCTCGAGGGGTACAATGAGCAGTTCTTC
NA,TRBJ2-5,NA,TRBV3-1,CASSQDGGQETQYF,TGTGCCAGCAGCCAAGATGGGGGGCAAGAGACCCAGTACTTC
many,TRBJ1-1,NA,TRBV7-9,CASSPTRTGRHTEAFF,TGTGCCAGCAGCCCCACTCGCACAGGGCGTCACACTGAAGCTTTCTTT
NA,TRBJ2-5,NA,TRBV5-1,CASSSGRNQETQYF,TGCGCCAGCAGCTCGGGACGGAATCAAGAGACCCAGTACTTC
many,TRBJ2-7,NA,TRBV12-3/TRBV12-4,CASRPQDSYEQYF,TGTGCCAGCAGACCACAGGATTCCTACGAGCAGTACTTC
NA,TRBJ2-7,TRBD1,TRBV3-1,CASSFEHRGFYEQYF,TGTGCCAGCAGCTTCGAACACAGGGGATTCTACGAGCAGTACTTC
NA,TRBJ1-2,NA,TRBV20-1,CSARDLEATYGYTF,TGCAGTGCTAGAGATCTGGAGGCCACCTATGGCTACACCTTC
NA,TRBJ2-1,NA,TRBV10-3,CAISDHQRGSSYNEQFF,TGTGCCATCAGTGACCACCAACGAGGGAGCTCCTACAATGAGCAGTTCTTC
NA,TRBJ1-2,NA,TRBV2,CASSAIRSYGYTF,TGTGCCAGCAGTGCTATCAGGTCCTATGGCTACACCTTC
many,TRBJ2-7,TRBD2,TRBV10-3,CAISTGGSYEQYF,TGTGCCATCAGTACGGGGGGCTCCTACGAGCAGTACTTC
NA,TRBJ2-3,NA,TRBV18,CASSPTGGDTQYF,TGTGCCAGCTCACCGACAGGAGGAGATACGCAGTATTTT
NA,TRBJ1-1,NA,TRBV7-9,CASSLDVLNTEAFF,TGTGCCAGCAGCTTAGATGTGCTGAACACTGAAGCTTTCTTT
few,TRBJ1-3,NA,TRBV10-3,CAISRVSGNTIYF,TGTGCCATCAGCCGGGTCTCGGGAAACACCATATATTTT
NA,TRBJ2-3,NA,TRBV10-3,CAISAHGGLADTQYF,TGTGCCATCAGTGCTCACGGGGGTTTAGCAGATACGCAGTATTTT
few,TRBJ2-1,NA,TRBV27,CASSQFGPYNEQFF,TGTGCCAGCAGCCAATTCGGGCCATACAATGAGCAGTTCTTC
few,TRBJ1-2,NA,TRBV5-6,CASSLGGRHYGYTF,TGTGCCAGCAGCTTGGGGGGGAGGCACTATGGCTACACCTTC
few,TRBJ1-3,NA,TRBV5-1,CASSLGQGSSGNTIYF,TGCGCCAGCAGCTTGGGGCAGGGATCATCCGGAAACACCATATATTTT